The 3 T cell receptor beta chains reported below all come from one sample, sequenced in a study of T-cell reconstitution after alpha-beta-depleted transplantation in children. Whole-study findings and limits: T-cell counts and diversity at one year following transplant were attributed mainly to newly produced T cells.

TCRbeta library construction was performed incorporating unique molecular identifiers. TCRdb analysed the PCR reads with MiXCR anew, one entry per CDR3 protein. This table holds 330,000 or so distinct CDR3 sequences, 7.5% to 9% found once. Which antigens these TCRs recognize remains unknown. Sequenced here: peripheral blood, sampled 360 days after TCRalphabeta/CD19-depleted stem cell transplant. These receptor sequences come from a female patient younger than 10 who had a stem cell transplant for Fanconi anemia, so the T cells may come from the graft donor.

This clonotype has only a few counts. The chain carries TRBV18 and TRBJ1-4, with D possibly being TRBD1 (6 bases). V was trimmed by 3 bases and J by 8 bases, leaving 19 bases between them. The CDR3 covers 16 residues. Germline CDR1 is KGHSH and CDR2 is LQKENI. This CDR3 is CASSPQKLQGNEKLFF. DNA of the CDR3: TGTGCCAGCTCACCTCAGAAATTACAGGGTAACGAAAAACTGTTTTTT.

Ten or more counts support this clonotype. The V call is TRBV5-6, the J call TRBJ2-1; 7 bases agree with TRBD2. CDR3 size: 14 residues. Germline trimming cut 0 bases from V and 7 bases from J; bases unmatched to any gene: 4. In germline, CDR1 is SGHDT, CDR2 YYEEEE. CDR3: CASSLGGSLNEQFF. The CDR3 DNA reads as TGTGCCAGCAGCTTGGGCGGGAGTTTGAATGAGCAGTTCTTC.

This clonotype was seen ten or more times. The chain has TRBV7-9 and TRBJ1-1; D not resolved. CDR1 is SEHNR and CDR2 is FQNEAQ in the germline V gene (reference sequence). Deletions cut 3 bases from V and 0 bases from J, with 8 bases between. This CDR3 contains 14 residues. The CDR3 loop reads CASSLEWLNTEAFF. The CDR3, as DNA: TGTGCCAGCAGCTTGGAGTGGTTGAACACTGAAGCTTTCTTT.